This record covers a single TCR beta chain. Assay: immunoSEQ multiplex PCR; the TCRdb copy retains only in-frame clones and omits some. Of 350,000 to 450,000 clones listed, 75% to 95% were seen once; the top ten hold approximately 6.3%. This specimen comes from a study of control samples from healthy donors and cancer patients. CDR3 size: 15 residues. Losses at the gene ends were 4 bases for V and 4 bases for J; bases not matched to a gene: 6. CDR1 is SNHLY, CDR2 FYNNEI, per germline. V gene TRBV2 combines with J gene TRBJ1-5, with 8 bases that match TRBD1. The sequence was obtained from a man aged 40-55 years with head and neck cancer. Sequencing was performed on PBMCs. In DNA form, the CDR3 reads TGTGCCAGCAGTGTAGATAGGACAGGGAATCAGCCCCAGCATTTT. This encodes CASSVDRTGNQPQHF.